This TCR beta chain was found in a study of beta chain features in type 1 diabetes. Notes on the study in general: People with Type 1 diabetes carried modestly yet significantly shorter TCRB CDR3s in all four CD4+ subsets.

The CDR3 runs 13 residues. CDR1 and CDR2 (germline): GTSNPN, SVGIG (reference sequence). The J segment lost 5 bases and the V segment lost 5 bases, leaving 8 bases of the junction unmatched. Sequenced material consisted of expressed TCRB transcripts (all of the isolated RNA was reverse transcribed). Profiled with immunoSEQ multiplex PCR; TCRdb holds only in-frame clones, not every one. Of about 700,000 clones listed, 13% are singletons. This clone was detected a few times. Its cognate antigen is unknown. This clonotype originated in a man aged 18 to 30 with type 1 diabetes. V and J are TRBV30 and TRBJ2-5; 7 bases are shared with TRBD2. The sequenced sample consisted of naive CD4+ T cells from blood. CDR3 DNA sequence: TGTGCCTGGGTTAGACTAGCTGGGGAGACCCAGTACTTC. It specifies CAWVRLAGETQYF.